This record covers a single TCR beta chain. Germline V gives CDR1 MNHEY, CDR2 SVGAGI. Deletions cut 6 bases from V and 2 bases from J, with 11 bases between. The CDR3 is made up of 14 amino acids. In the original analysis: Counts of nucleated cells, estimated from reference gene primer amplification, were obtained. Data came from immunoSEQ multiplex PCR; TCRdb stores just in-frame clones and leaves some out. Clonal size and the V and J genes are those of that table, whereas D and trimming came from the DNA. Counted here are a few hundred thousand clones, roughly 80% occurring once; the ten biggest clones make up about 5%. This entry belongs to a study of blood T cell repertoires in COVID-19. Study background: The samples span acute and convalescent COVID-19 from the United States, Italy and Spain. The analysed material was cDNA or gDNA that came from T cells, B-cell-depleted T cells, or PBMCs.

Sequencing was done on a sample of peripheral blood. This clonotype was sampled from a human donor in a cohort sampled during active COVID-19. The rearrangement links TRBV6-5 to TRBJ2-1; TRBD2 is a possible D gene (6 bases). This chain's CDR3 is CASRGGGAYNEQFF. The CDR3 region has the DNA TGTGCCAGCAGGGGGGGAGGTGCCTACAATGAGCAGTTCTTC.